The source of this T cell receptor (beta chain) is a study of identical twins. Study-level findings and limits: Abundant beta clonotypes from cord blood had fewer insertions, unlike memory repertoires, which showed none.

MiXCR was run by TCRdb on the 5' RACE reads, yielding one entry per CDR3 protein. The sample lists fewer than 900,000 distinct CDR3 sequences; 21% were seen once. This clonotype occurred a few times. Its specificity is unknown. The sample was also linked to a second study, of T cells expressing NK-cell markers. That study adds: HCMV specificity was not established for the expanded NKG2C+ T cell clones.

Sequenced: PBMCs. This receptor was obtained from a woman between 18 and 29 years old in good health.

The chain's CDR3 is CASRTSADNEQFF. The DNA for the CDR3 is TGTGCCAGCAGAACTAGCGCTGACAATGAGCAGTTCTTC. V and J are TRBV6-2 or TRBV6-3 and TRBJ2-1, with 7 positions matching TRBD2. This CDR3 has 13 amino acids. V gave up 6 bases and J gave up 5 bases; unmatched junction bases: 4. Germline loops: CDR1 MNHEY, CDR2 SVGEGT.